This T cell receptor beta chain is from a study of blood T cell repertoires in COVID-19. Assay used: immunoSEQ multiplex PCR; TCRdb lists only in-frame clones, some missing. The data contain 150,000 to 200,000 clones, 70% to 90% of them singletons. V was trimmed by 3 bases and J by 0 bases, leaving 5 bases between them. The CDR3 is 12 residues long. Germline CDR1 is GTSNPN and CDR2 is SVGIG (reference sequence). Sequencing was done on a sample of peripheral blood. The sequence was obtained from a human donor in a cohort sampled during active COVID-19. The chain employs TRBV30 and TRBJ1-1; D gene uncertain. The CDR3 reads CAWSHMNTEAFF. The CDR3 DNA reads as TGTGCCTGGAGCCACATGAACACTGAAGCTTTCTTT. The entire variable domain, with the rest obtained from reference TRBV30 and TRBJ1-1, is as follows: SQTIHQWPATLVQPVGSPLSLECTVEGTSNPNLYWYRQAAGRGLQLLFYSVGIGQISSEVPQNLSASRPQDRQFILSSKKLLLSDSGFYLCAWSHMNTEAFFGQGTRLTVV.